Listed below are T cell receptor beta chains from one sample, sequenced in a study of Ad26.COV2.S vaccination and SARS-CoV-2 variants. Sequencing was performed with immunoSEQ multiplex PCR; in TCRdb, only in-frame clones are kept and a portion is missing. The data contain roughly 460,000 clones, 80% to 90% of them seen just once; the ten biggest clones take up around 1.6%. Sequencing used peripheral blood, obtained in a trial of Ad26.COV2.S vaccine versus placebo. The receptors stem from a person between 18 and 65 years old who received the Ad26.COV2.S COVID-19 vaccine or a placebo. The CDR3 runs from the conserved cysteine through the conserved F or W. A D gene is named only where the DNA matches it firmly.

TRBV3-1/TRBV3-2,.,CASSHRPATNEKLFF
TRBV18,.,CASSSQNTEAFF
TRBV7-9,.,CASSFSHSLWDGYTF
TRBV11-2,.,CASSLVRGRVAEQYF
TRBV3-1/TRBV3-2,.,CASRESGLSSYNEQFF
TRBV7-9,TRBD2,CASSLGLASGRAVDEQYF
TRBV19,.,CASSIPWITGGYTF
TRBV12-3/TRBV12-4,.,CASTWDTGTEAFF
TRBV9,TRBD1,CASSGGQGGYEQYF
TRBV7-9,.,CASSLPESGNTIYF
TRBV27,.,CASSLSDRPDNEKLFF
TRBV15,TRBD1,CATSTGTVYEQYF
TRBV7-9,TRBD2,CASSLALGLANTGELFF
TRBV20-1,.,CSAQSRYEQYF
TRBV19,.,CASSIRGVGIGSPLHF
TRBV19,TRBD1,CATGLSSTDTQYF
TRBV27,.,CASSRGPQETQYF
TRBV7-9,TRBD2,CASSRDHLAGRTDTQYF
TRBV12-3/TRBV12-4,.,CASSSTPTGELFF
TRBV6-4,.,CASSDRYNEQFF
TRBV6-4,.,CASSEVPGDTQYF
TRBV19,TRBD2,CASSMWGGGGVLEQYF
TRBV4-1,.,CASSQVQGWEKLFF
TRBV2,TRBD2,CASTGPTSGGAPYNEQFF
TRBV19,TRBD2,CASSTLADSYEQYF